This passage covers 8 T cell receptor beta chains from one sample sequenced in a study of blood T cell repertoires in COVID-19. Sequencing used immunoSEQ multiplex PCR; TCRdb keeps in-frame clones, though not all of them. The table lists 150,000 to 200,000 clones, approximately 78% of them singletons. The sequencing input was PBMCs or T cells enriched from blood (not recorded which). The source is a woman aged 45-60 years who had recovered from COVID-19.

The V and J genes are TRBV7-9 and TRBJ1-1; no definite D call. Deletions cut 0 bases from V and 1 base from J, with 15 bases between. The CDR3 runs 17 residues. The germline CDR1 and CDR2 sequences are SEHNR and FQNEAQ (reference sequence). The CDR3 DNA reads TGTGCCAGCAGCTTAGCCGGGATTAGAGGAGCGAACACTGAAGCTTTCTTT. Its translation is CASSLAGIRGANTEAFF.

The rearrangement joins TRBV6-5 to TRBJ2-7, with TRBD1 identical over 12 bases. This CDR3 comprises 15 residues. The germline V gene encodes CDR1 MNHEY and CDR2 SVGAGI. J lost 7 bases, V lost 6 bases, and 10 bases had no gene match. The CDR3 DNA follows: TGTGCCAGCAGACGTCCCGGGACAGGGGGCAGTGAGCAGTACTTC. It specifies CASRRPGTGGSEQYF.

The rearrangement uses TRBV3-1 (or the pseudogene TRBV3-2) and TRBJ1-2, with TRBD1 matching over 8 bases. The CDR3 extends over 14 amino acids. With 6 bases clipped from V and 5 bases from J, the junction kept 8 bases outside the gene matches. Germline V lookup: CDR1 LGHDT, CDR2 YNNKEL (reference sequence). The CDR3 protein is CASRNRGEDYGYTF. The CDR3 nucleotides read TGTGCCAGCAGGAACAGGGGGGAGGATTATGGCTACACCTTC.

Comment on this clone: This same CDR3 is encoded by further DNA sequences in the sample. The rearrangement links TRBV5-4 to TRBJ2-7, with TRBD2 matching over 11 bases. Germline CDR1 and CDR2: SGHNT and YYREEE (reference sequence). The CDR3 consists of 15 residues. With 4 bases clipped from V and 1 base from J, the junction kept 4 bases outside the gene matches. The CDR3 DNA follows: TGTGCCAGCAGCCTGGGGACTAGCGGTTCCTACGAGCAGTACTTC. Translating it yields CASSLGTSGSYEQYF.

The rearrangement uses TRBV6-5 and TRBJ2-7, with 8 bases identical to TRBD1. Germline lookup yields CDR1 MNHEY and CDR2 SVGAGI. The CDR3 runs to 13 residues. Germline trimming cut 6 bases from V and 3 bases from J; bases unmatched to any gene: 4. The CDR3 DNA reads TGTGCCAGCAGCGGGACAGGCTTCTACGAGCAGTACTTC. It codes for CASSGTGFYEQYF.

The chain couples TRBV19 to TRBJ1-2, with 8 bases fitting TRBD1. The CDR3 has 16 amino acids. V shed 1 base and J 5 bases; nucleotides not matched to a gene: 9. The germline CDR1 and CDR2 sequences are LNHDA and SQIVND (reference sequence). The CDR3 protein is CASSIAAQTGVYGYTF. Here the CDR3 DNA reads TGTGCCAGTAGTATAGCGGCCCAGACAGGGGTATATGGCTACACCTTC.

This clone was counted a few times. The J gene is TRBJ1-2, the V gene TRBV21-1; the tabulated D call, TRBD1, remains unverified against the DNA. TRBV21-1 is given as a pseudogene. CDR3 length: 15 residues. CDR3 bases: TGTGCCAGCAGCACCAGGGACAGGGGGGGCTATGGCTACACCTTC. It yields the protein CASSTRDRGGYGYTF.

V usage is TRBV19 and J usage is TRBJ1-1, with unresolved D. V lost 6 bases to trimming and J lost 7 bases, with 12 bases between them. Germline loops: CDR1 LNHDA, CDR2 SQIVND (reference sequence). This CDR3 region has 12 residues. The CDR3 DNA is TGTGCCAGTAGCCTTGGACTTGGTGAAGCTTTCTTT. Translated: CASSLGLGEAFF.